A single sample gave rise to the 23 T cell receptor beta chains below, sequenced in a study of early T cells in non-severe SARS-CoV-2 infection. TCRdb analysed the 5' RACE reads with MiXCR anew, one entry per CDR3 protein. The sample has approximately 65,000 distinct CDR3 sequences, approximately 14% seen once; the top ten hold roughly 4.2%. The sequencing sample was made of whole blood. The receptors here all came from an adult who was a healthcare worker with PCR-confirmed SARS-CoV-2 infection or an uninfected control (not recorded which).

This clonotype came up many times. The chain recombines TRBV5-1 with TRBJ1-5; 10 nucleotides align to TRBD1. V shed 3 bases, J shed 8 bases, and the junction held 5 bases outside the gene matches. Germline CDR1 and CDR2: SGHRS and YFSETQ. The CDR3 contains 14 residues. CDR3 protein: CASSWRGTGEPQHF. DNA for the CDR3: TGCGCCAGCAGCTGGCGGGGGACAGGGGAGCCCCAGCATTTT.

At least ten counts were recorded for this clonotype. The chain couples TRBV5-5 to TRBJ2-7; tentative D call: TRBD1 (6 bases). The V gene lost 0 bases and the J gene lost 2 bases, with 9 bases spanning the gap. Germline CDR1 is SGHKS and CDR2 is YYEKEE (reference sequence). The CDR3 is 14 residues long. This CDR3 reads CASSLARGPYEQYF. The CDR3 DNA reads as TGTGCCAGCAGCTTGGCCAGGGGACCCTACGAGCAGTACTTC. The full variable domain, rest sourced from reference TRBV5-5 and TRBJ2-7, is DAGVTQSPTHLIKTRGQQVTLRCSPISGHKSVSWYQQVLGQGPQFIFQYYEKEERGRGNFPDRFSARQFPNYSSELNVNALLLGDSALYLCASSLARGPYEQYFGPGTRLTVT.

The J gene is TRBJ1-1, the V gene TRBV3-1; D gene unclear. CDR3 length equals 13 residues. Trimming removed 4 bases at V and 1 base at J, with 7 bases between. Germline loops: CDR1 LGHDT, CDR2 YNNKEL (reference sequence). Written as DNA, the CDR3 is TGTGCCAGCAGCCCAGTCCCGAACACTGAAGCTTTCTTT. It codes for CASSPVPNTEAFF.

This chain joins TRBV3-1 and TRBJ2-5; D perhaps matches TRBD1 (6 bases). The germline gives CDR1 LGHDT, CDR2 YNNKEL (reference sequence). The CDR3 sequence is 15 residues long. Deletions cut 4 bases from V and 2 bases from J, with 14 bases between. This chain's CDR3 is CASSLGQSRQETQYF. The CDR3 DNA sequence: TGTGCCAGCAGCCTCGGACAGTCGCGGCAAGAGACCCAGTACTTC.

This clonotype was seen a handful of times. This chain links TRBV29-1 with TRBJ2-4; 7 bases agree with TRBD1. Trimming cost V 6 bases and J 0 bases; bases outside gene matches: 5. This CDR3 region has 14 residues. Looked up from germline, CDR1 is SQVTM and CDR2 is ANQGSEA. CDR3 sequence: CSVVTGLAKNIQYF. The CDR3 nucleotides are TGCAGCGTGGTGACAGGGCTAGCCAAAAACATTCAGTACTTC.

This sequence joins TRBV7-3 and TRBJ2-1, with 9 bases lining up with TRBD2. V trimming: 2 bases; J trimming: 9 bases; junction bases outside the gene matches: 8. The germline gives CDR1 SGHTA, CDR2 FQGTGA. The CDR3 sequence is 15 residues long. In DNA form, the CDR3 reads TGTGCCAGCAGCTTACTAGCGGGACTAAGCTCTGAGCAGTTCTTC. Protein: CASSLLAGLSSEQFF.

This clonotype was seen repeatedly, ten times or more. The chain is built from TRBV2 and TRBJ1-4; 8 positions match TRBD1. CDR1 and CDR2 (germline): SNHLY, FYNNEI. CDR3 length equals 15 residues. The junction had 9 bases not matched to a gene; V was cut back by 6 bases and J by 6 bases. The CDR3 DNA is TGTGCCAGCAGAGACCAGGGGGCGCCGTATGAAAAACTGTTTTTT. This codes for CASRDQGAPYEKLFF.

The chain joins TRBV27 to TRBJ1-1; unclear D gene. This CDR3 region has 13 residues. Germline V CDR1 and CDR2: MNHEY, SMNVEV (reference sequence). Deletions cut 5 bases from V and 1 base from J, with 8 bases between. The CDR3 region is CASSEIRNTEAFF. In DNA, the CDR3 is TGTGCCAGCAGTGAAATTAGGAACACTGAAGCTTTCTTT.

This clonotype was detected a few times. The J gene is TRBJ2-2, the V gene TRBV9; either TRBD1 or TRBD2 may fit D (5 bases each). The CDR3 extends over 13 amino acids. Trimming removed 3 bases at V and 6 bases at J, with 9 bases between. Germline V lookup: CDR1 SGDLS, CDR2 YYNGEE. CDR3 in DNA: TGTGCCAGCAGCGGAGGGACCCCCGGGGAGCTGTTTTTT. Encoded protein: CASSGGTPGELFF. Using reference TRBV9 and TRBJ2-2 for the parts outside the CDR3, the full variable domain is DSGVTQTPKHLITATGQRVTLRCSPRSGDLSVYWYQQSLDQGLQFLIQYYNGEERAKGNILERFSAQQFPDLHSELNLSSLELGDSALYFCASSGGTPGELFFGEGSRLTVL.

This clonotype was counted a few times. V and J are TRBV19 and TRBJ1-5, with D tentatively TRBD1 (6 bases). The germline gives CDR1 LNHDA, CDR2 SQIVND (reference sequence). V was clipped by 3 bases and J by 0 bases, with 15 bases between them. The CDR3 runs to 17 residues. Here the CDR3 reads CASSIWGGLGSNQPQHF. CDR3 sequence (DNA): TGTGCCAGTAGTATTTGGGGGGGGCTGGGTAGCAATCAGCCCCAGCATTTT.

This clonotype was detected only a few times. CDR3 in amino acids: CASSFLAGALYEQYF. CDR3 nucleotide sequence: TGTGCCAGCAGCTTTCTGGCGGGGGCCCTCTACGAGCAGTACTTC. The chain recombines TRBV7-6 with TRBJ2-7; weak D call: TRBD2 (7 bases). Deletions cut 3 bases from V and 3 bases from J, with 15 bases between. From germline, CDR1 is SGHVS and CDR2 FNYEAQ. This CDR3 is 15 amino acids long. Supplemented by reference TRBV7-6 and TRBJ2-7, the full variable domain reads GAGVSQSPRYKVTKRGQDVALRCDPISGHVSLYWYRQALGQGPEFLTYFNYEAQQDKSGLPNDRFSAERPEGSISTLTIQRTEQRDSAMYRCASSFLAGALYEQYFGPGTRLTVT.

This clonotype was recorded at least ten times. The V call is TRBV29-1, the J call TRBJ2-2, with D possibly TRBD2 on 5 matching bases. The ends were cut back, 4 bases at V and 7 bases at J, with 16 bases in the middle. The germline gives CDR1 SQVTM, CDR2 ANQGSEA. The CDR3 length is 14 residues. The CDR3 DNA sequence: TGCAGCGTTGTTAGAGGACTGGGTGGCGGGGAGCTGTTTTTT. Encoded protein: CSVVRGLGGGELFF.

This clonotype was observed a few times. V and J are TRBV18 and TRBJ1-6; no definite D call. The CDR3 is 14 amino acids. Trimming stripped 6 bases from V and 6 bases from J, with 12 bases between. In germline, CDR1 is KGHSH, CDR2 LQKENI. CDR3 nucleotide sequence: TGTGCCAGCTCCTTGGACGGCCTTAATTCACCCCTCCACTTT. Amino acid sequence: CASSLDGLNSPLHF.

This clonotype occurred many times. V gene TRBV6-6 combines with J gene TRBJ1-2; tentative D call: TRBD1 (6 bases). The V end was cut by 4 bases, the J end by 4 bases, with 16 bases between. This CDR3 region has 15 residues. Germline V CDR1 and CDR2: MNHNY, SVGAGI (reference sequence). The CDR3 sequence: CASSLNREAAYGYTF. Here the CDR3 DNA reads TGTGCCAGCAGTTTGAACAGGGAGGCGGCCTATGGCTACACCTTC.

The table lists this clonotype with many counts. The chain couples TRBV7-3 to TRBJ2-5, with TRBD2 as a possible D gene (6 bases). This CDR3 contains 15 residues. V was cut by 5 bases and J by 1 base, with 14 bases left in between. Per germline, CDR1 SGHTA and CDR2 FQGTGA. CDR3 DNA sequence: TGTGCCAGCAGCGACCGACTGGGGGGCCAAGAGACCCAGTACTTC. Translated: CASSDRLGGQETQYF.

The chain is built from TRBV18 and TRBJ2-3; D is perhaps TRBD2 (5 bases). There are 11 residues in the CDR3. V dropped 5 bases and J dropped 11 bases, with 11 bases sitting between them. Germline V gene sequence: CDR1 KGHSH, CDR2 LQKENI. The CDR3 protein is CASSSQEVQYF. The CDR3 DNA sequence: TGTGCCAGCTCATCCCAGGAGGTGCAGTATTTT.

The chain employs TRBV4-3 and TRBJ2-1; possible D gene TRBD2, 7 bases. V gave up 4 bases and J gave up 6 bases, with 13 bases separating them. CDR1 LGHNA and CDR2 YSLEER come from the germline V gene. This CDR3 has 14 residues. CDR3 sequence (DNA): TGCGCCAGCAGCCTCGGGGGGCGGGGCAATGAGCAGTTCTTC. It translates to CASSLGGRGNEQFF.

This clonotype was detected many times. The chain couples TRBV11-2 to TRBJ2-6, with D uncertain. The CDR3 is 17 residues long. The V end was cut by 2 bases, the J end by 0 bases, with 11 bases between. Germline V lookup: CDR1 SGHAT, CDR2 FQNNGV. The CDR3 DNA reads as TGTGCCAGCAGCTTAAGGGCTAGGATCTCTGGGGCCAACGTCCTGACTTTC. The encoded protein is CASSLRARISGANVLTF.

This clonotype was detected only a few times. The J gene is TRBJ2-4, the V gene TRBV4-2; perhaps TRBD2 as D (5 bases). Trimming stripped 1 base from V and 0 bases from J, with 10 bases between. This CDR3 is built from 16 residues. Per the germline V gene, CDR1 is LGHNA and CDR2 is YNFKEQ. This chain's CDR3 is CASSQVAGVAKNIQYF. The DNA for the CDR3 is TGTGCCAGCAGCCAAGTAGCCGGGGTAGCCAAAAACATTCAGTACTTC.

This clonotype turned up a few times. V and J are TRBV29-1 and TRBJ1-1; the match to TRBD1 covers 7 bases. Losses at the gene ends were 6 bases for V and 7 bases for J; bases not matched to a gene: 14. Germline V gene data show CDR1 as SQVTM and CDR2 as ANQGSEA. The CDR3 runs 14 residues. The CDR3 loop reads CSVQGTVVGGEAFF. In nucleotides, the CDR3 is TGCAGCGTCCAGGGGACAGTCGTTGGGGGTGAAGCTTTCTTT. Full variable domain (outside the CDR3, taken from reference TRBV29-1 and TRBJ1-1): SAVISQKPSRDICQRGTSLTIQCQVDSQVTMMFWYRQQPGQSLTLIATANQGSEATYESGFVIDKFPISRPNLTFSTLTVSNMSPEDSSIYLCSVQGTVVGGEAFFGQGTRLTVV.

V is TRBV7-9 and J is TRBJ1-3; D perhaps matches TRBD1 (5 bases). This CDR3 is 14 amino acids long. Germline V gene lookup returns CDR1 SEHNR and CDR2 FQNEAQ (reference sequence). With 5 bases removed from V and 1 base from J, the gap between germline ends came to 9 bases. The CDR3 spells CASSVGGSGNTIYF. The CDR3 DNA reads TGTGCCAGCAGCGTCGGGGGGTCTGGAAACACCATATATTTT. The full variable domain, in which reference TRBV7-9 and TRBJ1-3 provide the parts outside the CDR3, is DTGVSQNPRHKITKRGQNVTFRCDPISEHNRLYWYRQTLGQGPEFLTYFQNEAQLEKSRLLSDRFSAERPKGSFSTLEIQRTEQGDSAMYLCASSVGGSGNTIYFGEGSWLTVV.

The V gene is TRBV6-5, the J gene TRBJ1-2; 10 bases fit TRBD1. The CDR3 spans 14 residues. Per the germline V gene, CDR1 is MNHEY and CDR2 is SVGAGI. V was pared by 5 bases and J by 9 bases, with 9 bases of the junction left unmatched. CDR3 DNA: TGTGCCAGCAGTCTAGGACAGGGGGTATCTCGCTACACCTTC. Translated, it gives CASSLGQGVSRYTF.

This clonotype was seen a few times. The chain combines TRBV29-1 with TRBJ2-7; D is unresolved. Germline loops: CDR1 SQVTM, CDR2 ANQGSEA. The CDR3 consists of 11 residues. Trimming removed 0 bases from V and 4 bases from J, with 4 bases in between. The CDR3 DNA is TGCAGCGTTGAAGAGGAGTACGAGCAGTACTTC. This codes for CSVEEEYEQYF.